Sample share makes the clone carrying this TCR beta chain medium-sized (0.01 to 0.1%). TCRdb ran MiXCR on the RACE reads and lists one entry per CDR3 protein. The sample includes fewer than 200,000 distinct CDR3 sequences, about 20% of them seen just once. As to time point: patch test 1, 2 weeks after DPC sensitization. Indicated treatment: therapeutic diphenylcyclopropenone sensitization with weekly scalp DPC. Trimming stripped 6 bases from V and 1 base from J, with 16 bases between. CDR3 size: 14 residues. The germline V gene encodes CDR1 SQVTM and CDR2 ANQGSEA. These data originate in a study of human T cells and chemical hapten exposure. Study-wide context: Small volume differences among pooled libraries mainly caused per-sample TCR yield variation.

The TCR sequence derives from a woman aged 50 to 65 with alopecia areata. Some clones in this sample may be carry-over from other donors' samples. The sample in question was whole blood, obtained in connection with sensitization to the hapten diphenylcyclopropenone (DPC). The J gene is TRBJ2-7, the V gene TRBV29-1; D is perhaps TRBD2 (6 bases). CDR3 protein: CSVAGQGISYEQYF. The CDR3 coding sequence is TGCAGCGTAGCGGGTCAAGGGATTTCCTACGAGCAGTACTTC.